This T cell receptor (beta chain) was recovered during a study of blood T cell repertoires in COVID-19. This clone occurred a few times. A Seattle source enrolled patients during active infection and followed them longitudinally. The CDR3 is 16 residues long. CDR1 is PRHDT, CDR2 FYEKMQ, per germline (reference sequence). V gave up 2 bases and J gave up 5 bases, with 15 bases separating them. In the source study's methods: By means of reference gene primer amplification, nucleated cell counts were estimated. Measured with immunoSEQ multiplex PCR; TCRdb has only the in-frame clones, and not every one. That table supplies the V and J calls and clone size; D and trimming were determined from the DNA. The sample shows just over 150,000 clones, around 82% of them seen only once.

The chain employs TRBV13 and TRBJ1-4, with D possibly being TRBD1 (5 bases). Sequenced material: peripheral blood. This sequence originates from a woman in her thirties or forties with COVID-19, enrolled during active disease. CDR3 sequence: CASSLNIRRGNEKLFF. The CDR3, as DNA: TGTGCCAGCAGCTTAAATATAAGGAGGGGAAATGAAAAACTGTTTTTT.